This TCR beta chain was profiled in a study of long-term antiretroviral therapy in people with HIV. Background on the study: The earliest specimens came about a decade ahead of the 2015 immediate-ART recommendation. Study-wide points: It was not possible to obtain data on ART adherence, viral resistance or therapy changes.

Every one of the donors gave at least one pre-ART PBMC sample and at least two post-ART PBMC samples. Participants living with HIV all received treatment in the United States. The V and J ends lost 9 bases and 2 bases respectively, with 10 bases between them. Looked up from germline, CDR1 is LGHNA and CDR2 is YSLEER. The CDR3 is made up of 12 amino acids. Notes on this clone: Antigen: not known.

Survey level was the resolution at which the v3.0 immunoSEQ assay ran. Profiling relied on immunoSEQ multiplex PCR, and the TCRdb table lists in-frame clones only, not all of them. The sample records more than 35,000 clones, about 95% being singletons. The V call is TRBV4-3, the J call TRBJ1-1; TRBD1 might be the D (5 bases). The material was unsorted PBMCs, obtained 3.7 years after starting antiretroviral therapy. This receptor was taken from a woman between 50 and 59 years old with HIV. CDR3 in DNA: TGCGCCAGTGGGGACGCAAACACTGAAGCTTTCTTT. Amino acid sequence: CASGDANTEAFF.